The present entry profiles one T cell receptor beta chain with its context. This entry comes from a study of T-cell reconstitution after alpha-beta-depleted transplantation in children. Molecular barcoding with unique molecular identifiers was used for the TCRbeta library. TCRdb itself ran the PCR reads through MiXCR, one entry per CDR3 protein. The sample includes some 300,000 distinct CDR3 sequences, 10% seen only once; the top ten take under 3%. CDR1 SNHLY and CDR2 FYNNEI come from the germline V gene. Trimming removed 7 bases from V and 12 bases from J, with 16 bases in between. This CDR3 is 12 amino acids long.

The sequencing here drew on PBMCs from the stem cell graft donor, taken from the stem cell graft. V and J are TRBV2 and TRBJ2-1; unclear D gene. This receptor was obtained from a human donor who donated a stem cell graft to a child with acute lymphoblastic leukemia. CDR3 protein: CASTQEDPRQFF. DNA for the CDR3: TGTGCCAGCACCCAGGAAGACCCTCGGCAGTTCTTC.